The next 32 T cell receptor beta chains were all read from a single sample in a study of long-term antiretroviral therapy in people with HIV. Survey-level resolution applied to immunoSEQ assay v3.0. Clones were read by immunoSEQ multiplex PCR, and TCRdb kept only the in-frame ones, dropping some. Among tens of thousands of clones listed, nearly 95% were seen once. Sample: unsorted PBMCs, taken 6.2 years after starting antiretroviral therapy. Receptors were obtained from a man aged 40-50 years with HIV.

J is TRBJ2-6 and V is TRBV2, with D hard to call. The V gene's germline CDR1 is SNHLY and CDR2 FYNNEI. The length of the CDR3 is 14 residues. The V end was cut by 4 bases, the J end by 2 bases, with 6 bases between. The CDR3 spells CASSAVTGANVLTF. In nucleotides, the CDR3 is TGTGCCAGCAGTGCCGTGACTGGGGCCAACGTCCTGACTTTC.

The chain couples TRBV30 to TRBJ2-7; TRBD1 is a possible D gene (5 bases). CDR3 length equals 13 residues. Germline loops: CDR1 GTSNPN, CDR2 SVGIG (reference sequence). Trimming took 5 bases from V and 2 from J, leaving 13 bases between them. The CDR3 is CAWDDTGTYEQYF. CDR3 nucleotides: TGTGCCTGGGACGACACAGGAACCTACGAGCAGTACTTC.

This chain uses TRBV21-1 with TRBJ1-5; TRBD1 is the table's D call, not checked against the DNA. TRBV21-1 is a documented pseudogene. This CDR3 spans 18 amino acids. CDR3 coding DNA: TGTGCCACCTTCGGACACTTCCACCCCGGCCATAGCAATCAGCCCCAGCATTTT. This codes for CATFGHFHPGHSNQPQHF.

The chain links TRBV4-3 to TRBJ2-2; 8 bases agree with TRBD1. The junction had 4 bases not matched to a gene; V was cut back by 1 base and J by 3 bases. The CDR3 covers 16 residues. Germline V lookup: CDR1 LGHNA, CDR2 YSLEER. The CDR3 here is CASSQGRQGYTGELFF. The CDR3 DNA is TGCGCCAGCAGCCAAGGTAGACAGGGGTACACCGGGGAGCTGTTTTTT.

The chain recombines TRBV5-4 with TRBJ2-1; the match to TRBD1 covers 7 bases. Per the germline V gene, CDR1 is SGHNT and CDR2 is YYREEE (reference sequence). V dropped 2 bases and J dropped 5; count of bases not matched to a gene: 10. CDR3 length: 16 amino acids. The CDR3 nucleotides read TGTGCCAGCAGCTTTCCCGACAGGGTGGTAGACAATGAGCAGTTCTTC. Its translation: CASSFPDRVVDNEQFF.

V and J are TRBV10-1 and TRBJ1-2, with D uncertain. From germline, CDR1 is WNHNN and CDR2 SYGVQD (reference sequence). Between the trimmed V and J ends, which lost 4 bases and 4 bases, there was a span of 10 bases. This CDR3 has 13 amino acids. The CDR3 protein is CASSVCSIYGYTF. CDR3 coding DNA: TGCGCCAGCAGTGTCTGTAGTATCTATGGCTACACCTTC.

The chain combines TRBV6-6 with TRBJ2-7, with D tentatively TRBD2 (7 bases). Trimming took 5 bases from V and 5 from J, leaving 16 bases between them. CDR1 MNHNY and CDR2 SVGAGI come from the germline V gene (reference sequence). The CDR3 is 14 amino acids. In DNA form, the CDR3 reads TGTGCCAGCAGTCCCCCCGGGGGGCTGGACGAGCAGTACTTC. Protein: CASSPPGGLDEQYF.

CDR3 bases: TGTGCCAGCAGCTTAACGGGACCTCAGGGGGAAAAACTGTTTTTT. Amino acid sequence: CASSLTGPQGEKLFF. The rearrangement links TRBV5-4 to TRBJ1-4; weak D call: TRBD1 (6 bases). The length of the CDR3 is 15 residues. The V end lost 2 bases, the J end lost 8 bases, and 16 bases lay between the germline ends. Per the germline V gene, CDR1 is SGHNT and CDR2 is YYREEE (reference sequence).

The V call is TRBV25-1, the J call TRBJ1-3, with D perhaps TRBD1 (5 bases). CDR3 length equals 15 residues. The germline V gene encodes CDR1 MGHDK and CDR2 SYGVNS. V shed 3 bases and J shed 0 bases, with 9 bases lying between them. The CDR3 nucleotides read TGTGCCAGCAGTGACAGACAGAGCTCTGGAAACACCATATATTTT. The encoded protein is CASSDRQSSGNTIYF.

This sequence joins TRBV20-1 and TRBJ2-3; D remains unclear. V dropped 3 bases and J dropped 11 bases, with 12 bases sitting between them. The CDR3 is made up of 11 amino acids. Looked up from germline, CDR1 is DFQATT and CDR2 is SNEGSKA (reference sequence). CDR3 bases: TGCAGTGCTAGTTGGGGAAGAATGCAGTATTTT. Translating gives CSASWGRMQYF.

This clone has a single count. The chain is built from TRBV7-9 and TRBJ2-7; D is unresolved. The CDR3 covers 19 residues. The germline V gene has CDR1 SEHNR and CDR2 FQNEAQ (reference sequence). Trimming stripped 1 base from V and 0 bases from J, with 22 bases between. This CDR3 is CASSLVRTDLSRSSYEQYF. The CDR3 DNA reads TGTGCCAGCAGCTTAGTCCGCACAGATCTAAGTAGGAGCTCCTACGAGCAGTACTTC. The full variable domain, in which reference TRBV7-9 and TRBJ2-7 provide the parts outside the CDR3, is DTGVSQNPRHKITKRGQNVTFRCDPISEHNRLYWYRQTLGQGPEFLTYFQNEAQLEKSRLLSDRFSAERPKGSFSTLEIQRTEQGDSAMYLCASSLVRTDLSRSSYEQYFGPGTRLTVT.

This clone is classed as large. The chain couples TRBV10-3 to TRBJ1-1; D is uncertain. Germline V CDR1 and CDR2: ENHRY, SYGVKD. The CDR3 loop spans 13 amino acids. V lost 0 bases and J 4 bases, leaving 6 bases between the germline ends. The CDR3 DNA is TGTGCCATCAGTGAGTCCTATGGCACTGAAGCTTTCTTT. Its protein is CAISESYGTEAFF.

The CDR3 nucleotides are TGTGCCATCAGTAACCCGGGACAGGGCCTTTATGGCTACACCTTC. Its translation: CAISNPGQGLYGYTF. The chain joins TRBV10-3 to TRBJ1-2; 9 bases agree with TRBD1. V shed 5 bases, J shed 5 bases, and the junction held 9 bases outside the gene matches. CDR1 and CDR2 (germline): ENHRY, SYGVKD. This CDR3 has 15 amino acids.

The CDR3 DNA reads as TGCAGCGTCTTTAAATTACAGGGTAAGGCCTACGAGCAGTACTTC. It translates to CSVFKLQGKAYEQYF. The V gene is TRBV29-1, the J gene TRBJ2-7, with a weak D call TRBD1 (6 bases). Looked up from germline, CDR1 is SQVTM and CDR2 is ANQGSEA. This CDR3 is 15 amino acids long. The V gene lost 6 bases and the J gene lost 2 bases, with 20 bases spanning the gap.

The rearrangement links TRBV11-2 to TRBJ2-3; the D is unclear. CDR3 length: 13 residues. Germline values: CDR1 SGHAT, CDR2 FQNNGV. The V end was cut by 4 bases, the J end by 6 bases, with 11 bases between. The CDR3 bases are TGTGCCAGCAGCTCCTACCCAGCCGATACGCAGTATTTT. This sequence encodes CASSSYPADTQYF.

The chain links TRBV2 to TRBJ2-1; D is uncertain. Germline CDR1 SNHLY, CDR2 FYNNEI. The germline V and J ends were trimmed by 4 bases and 1 base, with 14 bases remaining between them. The CDR3 is 16 amino acids. CDR3 coding DNA: TGTGCCAGCAGTGTAGAAAGCCTTATATCCTACAATGAGCAGTTCTTC. It codes for CASSVESLISYNEQFF.

The gene calls are TRBV10-3 and TRBJ1-1; D remains ambiguous. Deletions cut 6 bases from V and 2 bases from J, with 13 bases between. Germline CDR1 is ENHRY and CDR2 is SYGVKD. The CDR3 spans 14 residues. CDR3 residues: CAISPHGVNTEAFF. The DNA of the CDR3 is TGTGCCATCAGCCCTCATGGAGTTAACACTGAAGCTTTCTTT.

The chain has TRBV9 and TRBJ2-1, with D possibly matching TRBD2 (6 bases). V lost 4 bases and J 2 bases, leaving 13 bases between the germline ends. The V gene's germline CDR1 is SGDLS and CDR2 YYNGEE. The CDR3 totals 15 residues. CDR3 DNA sequence: TGTGCCAGCAGCTCGTCGGGACTCACCTACAATGAGCAGTTCTTC. Translating gives CASSSSGLTYNEQFF.

The chain has TRBV19 and TRBJ1-3; D not certain. The length of the CDR3 is 16 residues. The germline CDR1 and CDR2 sequences are LNHDA and SQIVND (reference sequence). V lost 6 bases and J 0 bases, leaving 15 bases between the germline ends. The CDR3 sequence: CASSLNNAFSGNTIYF. The CDR3 region has the DNA TGTGCCAGTAGCCTAAATAATGCGTTCTCTGGAAACACCATATATTTT.

The chain is built from TRBV5-3 and TRBJ1-6; D is undetermined. TRBV5-3 is sorted into the ORF group, with uncertain function. V lost 4 bases and J 3 bases, leaving 17 bases between the germline ends. This CDR3 is 17 amino acids long. The CDR3 DNA follows: TGTGCCAGAAGCCGCGTCTCGAACCCCTACTATAATTCACCCCTCCACTTT. Translation gives CARSRVSNPYYNSPLHF.

This rearrangement joins TRBV6-5 to TRBJ1-5, with 9 positions matching TRBD1. The CDR3 has 14 amino acids. V lost 6 bases and J lost 10; bases outside the gene matches: 10. The germline V gene has CDR1 MNHEY and CDR2 SVGAGI. Here the CDR3 DNA reads TGTGCCAGCAGCTTCGGACAGGGGAATTTTCCCCAGCATTTT. This gives the protein CASSFGQGNFPQHF.

The chain uses TRBV4-3 and TRBJ2-3; D is possibly TRBD2 (5 bases). Trimming stripped 0 bases from V and 1 base from J, with 8 bases between. Germline CDR1 and CDR2: LGHNA and YSLEER. CDR3 length: 15 amino acids. DNA for the CDR3: TGCGCCAGCAGCCAAGATCTGGAGGGCACAGATACGCAGTATTTT. It yields the protein CASSQDLEGTDTQYF.

V and J are TRBV7-9 and TRBJ1-1; D not certain. Germline CDR1 reads SEHNR; CDR2 reads FQNEAQ (reference sequence). V was pared by 8 bases and J by 4 bases, with 14 bases between. The CDR3 covers 13 residues. CDR3 loop: CASRPGNSTEAFF. In DNA, the CDR3 is TGTGCCAGCCGGCCGGGGAACAGCACTGAAGCTTTCTTT.

The chain carries TRBV6-4 and TRBJ2-1, with D tentatively TRBD1 or TRBD2 (6 bases each). The V gene's germline CDR1 is MRHNA and CDR2 SNTAGT. The CDR3 has 14 residues. V was cut by 6 bases and J by 10 bases, with 19 bases left in between. CDR3 amino acids: CASSAGTAGHEQFF. In DNA, the CDR3 is TGTGCCAGCAGCGCCGGGACTGCGGGACACGAGCAGTTCTTC.

This chain joins TRBV7-3 and TRBJ1-6; D gene unclear. CDR3 length: 13 residues. The ends were cut back, 2 bases at V and 7 bases at J, with 6 bases in the middle. CDR1 and CDR2 from the germline V gene are SGHTA and FQGTGA. In nucleotides, the CDR3 is TGTGCCAGCAGCTTATCTGCGAATTCACCCCTCCACTTT. It is translated as CASSLSANSPLHF.

The rearrangement uses TRBV9 and TRBJ2-7, with D uncertain. V lost 4 bases and J lost 0, with 11 bases in between. This CDR3 contains 14 residues. Germline loops: CDR1 SGDLS, CDR2 YYNGEE. The CDR3 DNA follows: TGTGCCAGCAGCTACGCGGATAGCTCCTACGAGCAGTACTTC. It specifies CASSYADSSYEQYF.

The rearrangement links TRBV7-3 to TRBJ2-1; D might be TRBD1 (6 bases). V lost 4 bases, J lost 0 bases, and 16 bases lay in between. This CDR3 spans 17 amino acids. CDR1 is SGHTA, CDR2 FQGTGA, per germline. The CDR3 nucleotides read TGTGCCAGCAGCTCCGGAGGACAGAAAAGCTCCTACAATGAGCAGTTCTTC. Translation: CASSSGGQKSSYNEQFF. The full variable domain, rest sourced from reference TRBV7-3 and TRBJ2-1, is GAGVSQTPSNKVTEKGKYVELRCDPISGHTALYWYRQSLGQGPEFLIYFQGTGAADDSGLPNDRFFAVRPEGSVSTLKIQRTERGDSAVYLCASSSGGQKSSYNEQFFGPGTRLTVL.

This CDR3 is CASSPQGRGNQPQHF. The DNA for the CDR3 is TGTGCCAGCTCACCACAGGGACGGGGCAATCAGCCCCAGCATTTT. This chain uses TRBV18 with TRBJ1-5, with D perhaps TRBD1 (5 bases). Deletions cut 1 base from V and 2 bases from J, with 9 bases between. Germline CDR1 is KGHSH and CDR2 is LQKENI. The CDR3 totals 15 residues.

V and J are TRBV6-6 and TRBJ2-1; 12 bases line up with TRBD2. The V gene's germline CDR1 is MNHNY and CDR2 SVGAGI (reference sequence). Losses at the gene ends were 2 bases for V and 10 bases for J; bases not matched to a gene: 6. CDR3 length equals 15 residues. CDR3 bases: TGTGCCAGCAGTTACCCGACTAGCGGGAGCTCCGAGCAGTTCTTC. This translates into CASSYPTSGSSEQFF.

The CDR3 region is CASSGTENSPLHF. CDR3 coding DNA: TGTGCCAGTTCCGGGACCGAGAATTCACCCCTCCACTTT. This chain links TRBV19 with TRBJ1-6, with a tentative D call TRBD1 (5 bases). The V end was cut by 8 bases, the J end by 7 bases, with 12 bases between. CDR1 is LNHDA and CDR2 is SQIVND in the germline V gene (reference sequence). The CDR3 runs to 13 residues.

DNA for the CDR3: TGTGCCAGAAGCACGGAAGGTGAGACCCAGTACTTC. As protein: CARSTEGETQYF. V gene TRBV5-3 combines with J gene TRBJ2-5; D remains unclear. TRBV5-3 falls under the ORF class, with uncertain function. Deletions cut 4 bases from V and 5 bases from J, with 9 bases between. This CDR3 is built from 12 residues.

This clone was recorded a few times. The chain recombines TRBV11-2 with TRBJ2-7; the match to TRBD2 covers 7 bases. V lost 5 bases and J lost 5; bases outside the gene matches: 15. Germline CDR1 is SGHAT and CDR2 is FQNNGV. The CDR3 runs to 16 residues. CDR3 coding DNA: TGTGCCAGCAGCCCCGGGCCGGGGGACTACCCCCACGAGCAGTACTTC. Translated, it gives CASSPGPGDYPHEQYF.